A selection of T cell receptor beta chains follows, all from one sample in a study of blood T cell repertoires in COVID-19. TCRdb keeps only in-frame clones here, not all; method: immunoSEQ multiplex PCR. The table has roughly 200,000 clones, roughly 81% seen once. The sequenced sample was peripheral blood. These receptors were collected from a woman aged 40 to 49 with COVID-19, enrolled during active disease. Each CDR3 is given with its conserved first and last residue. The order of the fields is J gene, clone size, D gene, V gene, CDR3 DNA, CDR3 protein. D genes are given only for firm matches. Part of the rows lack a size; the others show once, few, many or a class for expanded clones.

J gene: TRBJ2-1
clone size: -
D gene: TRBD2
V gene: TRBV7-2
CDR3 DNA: TGTGCCAGCAGACCTAGCGGGGCCGGCAATGAGCAGTTCTTC
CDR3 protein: CASRPSGAGNEQFF

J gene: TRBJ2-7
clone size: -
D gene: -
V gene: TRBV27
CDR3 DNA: TGTGCCAGCAGTTTTGCGCGAGACACCTACGAGCAGTACTTC
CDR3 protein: CASSFARDTYEQYF

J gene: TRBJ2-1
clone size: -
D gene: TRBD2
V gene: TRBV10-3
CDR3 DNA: TGTGCCATCAGCCGGACTAGTAGCGATGAGCAGTTCTTC
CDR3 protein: CAISRTSSDEQFF

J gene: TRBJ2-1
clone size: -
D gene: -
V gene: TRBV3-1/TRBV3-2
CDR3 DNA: TGTGCCAGCAGCCAAGCGGCGGGCGGTGAGCAGTTCTTC
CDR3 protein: CASSQAAGGEQFF

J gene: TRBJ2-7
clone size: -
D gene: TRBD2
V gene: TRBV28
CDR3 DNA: TGTGCCAGCATTCCAGGGACTAGCGGGATCTACGAGCAGTACTTC
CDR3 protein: CASIPGTSGIYEQYF

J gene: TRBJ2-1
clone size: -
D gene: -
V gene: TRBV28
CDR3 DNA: TGTGCCAGCAGTCAACAGTATGAGCAGTTCTTC
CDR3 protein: CASSQQYEQFF

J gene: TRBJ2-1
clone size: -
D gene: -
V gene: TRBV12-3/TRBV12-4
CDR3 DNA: TGTGCCAGCAGTTTCTCTGGGAGTGAGCAGTTCTTC
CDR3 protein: CASSFSGSEQFF

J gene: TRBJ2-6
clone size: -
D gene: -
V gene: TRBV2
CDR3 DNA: TGTGCCAGCAGTGTCCGCTCTGGGGCCAACGTCCTGACTTTC
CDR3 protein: CASSVRSGANVLTF

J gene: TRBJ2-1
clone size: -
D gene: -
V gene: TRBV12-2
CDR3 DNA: TGTGCAAGTCGCCTTGGAAGGGGCGGGGGTTACAATGAGCAGTTCTTC
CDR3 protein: CASRLGRGGGYNEQFF

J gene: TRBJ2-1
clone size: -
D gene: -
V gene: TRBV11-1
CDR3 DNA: TGTGCCAGCAGCTTAGTGACAGGATCCTACAATGAGCAGTTCTTC
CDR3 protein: CASSLVTGSYNEQFF

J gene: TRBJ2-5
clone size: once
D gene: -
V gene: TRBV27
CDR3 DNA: TGTGCCAGCAGTTTCCAGGGCCAAGAGACCCAGTACTTC
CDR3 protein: CASSFQGQETQYF

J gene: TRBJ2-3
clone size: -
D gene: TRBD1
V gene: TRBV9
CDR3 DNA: TGTGCCAGCAGCGTCTCAACCGGGACAGGCAGCACAGATACGCAGTATTTT
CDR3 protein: CASSVSTGTGSTDTQYF

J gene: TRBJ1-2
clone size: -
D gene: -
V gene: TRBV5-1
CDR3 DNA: TGCGCCAGCAGCCTGGACACCTTCTATGGCTACACCTTC
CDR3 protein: CASSLDTFYGYTF

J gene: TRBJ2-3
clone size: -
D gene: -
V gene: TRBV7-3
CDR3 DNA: TGTGCCAGCAGCTTAGGGGCGATAGCGGTGAGCACAGATACGCAGTATTTT
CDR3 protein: CASSLGAIAVSTDTQYF

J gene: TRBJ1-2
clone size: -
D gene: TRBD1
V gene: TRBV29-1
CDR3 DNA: TGCAGCGTTGGGGGGAAGGGGGCCTATGGCTACACCTTC
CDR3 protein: CSVGGKGAYGYTF

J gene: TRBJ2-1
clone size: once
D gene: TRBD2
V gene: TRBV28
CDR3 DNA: TGTGCCAGCAGCCCCCTCAGCGGGAGACGCAATGAGCAGTTCTTC
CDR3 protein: CASSPLSGRRNEQFF

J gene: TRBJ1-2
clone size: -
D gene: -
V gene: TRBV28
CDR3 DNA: TGTGCCAGCAGTTCAATGGCGGGTGGCTACACCTTC
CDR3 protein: CASSSMAGGYTF

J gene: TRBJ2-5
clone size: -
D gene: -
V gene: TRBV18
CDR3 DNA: TGTGCCAGCTCCCGACAGGGAGGAGAGACCCAGTACTTC
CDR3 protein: CASSRQGGETQYF

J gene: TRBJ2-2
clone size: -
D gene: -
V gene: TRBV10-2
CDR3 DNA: TGCGCCAGCGTAACAGTACGGACCGGGGAGCTGTTTTTT
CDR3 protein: CASVTVRTGELFF

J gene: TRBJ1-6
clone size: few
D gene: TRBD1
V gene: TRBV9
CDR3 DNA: TGTGCCAGCAGCACTTCCGTCGACAGGGGGTATAATTCACCCCTCCACTTT
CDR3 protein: CASSTSVDRGYNSPLHF

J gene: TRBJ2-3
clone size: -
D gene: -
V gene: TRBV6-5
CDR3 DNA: TGTGCCAGCTCCCGGGTCGGTGCCAGCACAGATACGCAGTATTTT
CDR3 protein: CASSRVGASTDTQYF

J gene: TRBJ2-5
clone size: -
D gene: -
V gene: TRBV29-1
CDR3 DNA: TGCAGCGTCCACCTGCCCGGAGAGACCCAGTACTTC
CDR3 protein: CSVHLPGETQYF

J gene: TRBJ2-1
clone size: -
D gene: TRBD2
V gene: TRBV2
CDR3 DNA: TGTGCCAGCAGTGAAAGCGCTAGCGGGGGGCCGCAGCAGTTCTTC
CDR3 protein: CASSESASGGPQQFF

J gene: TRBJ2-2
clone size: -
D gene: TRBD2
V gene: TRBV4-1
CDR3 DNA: TGCGCCAGTTCCGGGACTAGGAACACCGGGGAGCTGTTTTTT
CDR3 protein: CASSGTRNTGELFF

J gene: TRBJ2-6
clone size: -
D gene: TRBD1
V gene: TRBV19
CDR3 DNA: TGTGCCGGGGGGGACAGGGCTGGGGCCAACGTCCTGACTTTC
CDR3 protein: CAGGDRAGANVLTF

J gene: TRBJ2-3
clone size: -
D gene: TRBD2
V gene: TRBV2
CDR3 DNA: TGTGCCAGCAGTGCACTAGCGGGGAGGGGCACAGATACGCAGTATTTT
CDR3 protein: CASSALAGRGTDTQYF

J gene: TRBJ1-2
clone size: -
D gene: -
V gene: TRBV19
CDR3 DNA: TGTGCCAGTAGTATAGTCCAGGGCTATGGCTACACCTTC
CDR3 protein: CASSIVQGYGYTF

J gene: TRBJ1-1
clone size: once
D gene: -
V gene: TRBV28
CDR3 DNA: TGTGCCAGCAGTTTAGTATCACCCGGTGAAGCTTTCTTT
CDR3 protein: CASSLVSPGEAFF

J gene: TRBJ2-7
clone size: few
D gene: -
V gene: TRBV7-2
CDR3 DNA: TGTGCCAGCAGCCCCCCTTCCTACGAGCAGTACTTC
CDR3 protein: CASSPPSYEQYF

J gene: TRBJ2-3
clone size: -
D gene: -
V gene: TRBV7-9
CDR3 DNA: TGTGCCAGCAGCCCTATTGAAATCCGCGATACGCAGTATTTT
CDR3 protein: CASSPIEIRDTQYF

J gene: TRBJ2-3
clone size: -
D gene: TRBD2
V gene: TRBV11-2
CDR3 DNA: TGTGCCAGCAGACACCCCAATAGCGGGGCCCCCGCAGATACGCAGTATTTT
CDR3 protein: CASRHPNSGAPADTQYF

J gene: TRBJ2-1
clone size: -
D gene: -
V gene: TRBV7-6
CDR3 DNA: TGTGCCAGCAGCTTAGTCGGTAGCAATGAGCAGTTCTTC
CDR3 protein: CASSLVGSNEQFF

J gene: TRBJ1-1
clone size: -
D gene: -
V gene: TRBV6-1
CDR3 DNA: TGTGCCAGCAGTGATAGAGAGGCGCAGAGTGAAGCTTTCTTT
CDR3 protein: CASSDREAQSEAFF

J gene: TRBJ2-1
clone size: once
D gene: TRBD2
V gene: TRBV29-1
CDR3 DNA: TGCAGCGTTCGAAAAACCAGCGGGACTCTCTACAATGAGCAGTTCTTC
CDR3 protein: CSVRKTSGTLYNEQFF

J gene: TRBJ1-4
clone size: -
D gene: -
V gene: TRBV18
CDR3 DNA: TGTGCCAGCTCACCCACACAGGTGACTAATGAAAAACTGTTTTTT
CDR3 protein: CASSPTQVTNEKLFF

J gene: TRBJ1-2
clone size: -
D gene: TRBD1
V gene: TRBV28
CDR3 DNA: TGTGCATCGGGACGGGCAGGGGGTGGTAATGGCTACACCTTC
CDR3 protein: CASGRAGGGNGYTF

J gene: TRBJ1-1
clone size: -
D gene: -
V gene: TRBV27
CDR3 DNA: TGTGCCAGCAGTGCCCGACCGGGGATGAACACTGAAGCTTTCTTT
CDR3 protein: CASSARPGMNTEAFF

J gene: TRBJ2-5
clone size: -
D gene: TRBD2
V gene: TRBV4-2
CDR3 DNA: TGTGCCAGCAGCCAAGAGCGACTAGCGGGAACCCAGTACTTC
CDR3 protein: CASSQERLAGTQYF

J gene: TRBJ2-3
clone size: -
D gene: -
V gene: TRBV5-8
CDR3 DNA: TGTGCCAGCAGCCTGGGATTACGGACAGATACGCAGTATTTT
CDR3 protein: CASSLGLRTDTQYF

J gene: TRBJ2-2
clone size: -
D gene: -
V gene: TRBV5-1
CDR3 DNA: TGCGCCAGCAGCTTGGACCCGCGCGTGGGAGGTACCACCGGGGAGCTGTTTTTT
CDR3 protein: CASSLDPRVGGTTGELFF

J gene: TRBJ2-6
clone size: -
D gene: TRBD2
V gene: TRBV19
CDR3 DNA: TGTGCCAGTAGTATAGTCGGACTAGCGGAACTCTCTGGGGCCAACGTCCTGACTTTC
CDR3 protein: CASSIVGLAELSGANVLTF

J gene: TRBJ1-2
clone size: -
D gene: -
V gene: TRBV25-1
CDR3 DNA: TGTGCCACCCCCCCGGGGGAACCATGGGACTATGGCTACACCTTC
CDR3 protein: CATPPGEPWDYGYTF

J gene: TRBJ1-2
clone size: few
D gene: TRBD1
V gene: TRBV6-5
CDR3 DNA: TGTGCCAGCACTAGCCGGGACAGGGCTAACTATGGCTACACCTTC
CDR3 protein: CASTSRDRANYGYTF

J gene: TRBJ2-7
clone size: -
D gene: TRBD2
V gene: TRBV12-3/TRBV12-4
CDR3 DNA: TGTGCCAGCACCCCCGCGGGAGACCACGAGCAGTACTTC
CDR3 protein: CASTPAGDHEQYF

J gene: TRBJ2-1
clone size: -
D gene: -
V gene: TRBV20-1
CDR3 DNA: TGCAGTCCATCTAGGGGTCTTGAGCAGTTCTTC
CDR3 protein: CSPSRGLEQFF

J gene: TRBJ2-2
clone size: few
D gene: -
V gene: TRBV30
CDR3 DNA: TGTGCCTGGCCCGGGCCAGGGCAGCGCGGGGAGCTGTTTTTT
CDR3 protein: CAWPGPGQRGELFF

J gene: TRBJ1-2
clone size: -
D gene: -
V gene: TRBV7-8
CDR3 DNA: TGTGCCAGCAGCTTAGAATCGGGGCAGGGGATGCGCTACACCTTC
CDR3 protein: CASSLESGQGMRYTF

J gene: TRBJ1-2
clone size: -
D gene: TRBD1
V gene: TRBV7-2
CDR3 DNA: TGTGCCAGCAGCTTTGACAGGGAACGAGCAGTTGGCTACACCTTC
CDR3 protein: CASSFDRERAVGYTF